Sequencing of this TCR beta chain was carried out in a study of cytomegalovirus exposure and HLA in healthy donors. Study-wide background: Clustering assigned about 80% of the approximately 390 genotyped donors to the Caucasian-associated ancestry cluster. Whole-study results and caveats: In a later analysis, TCR beta V- and J-gene trimming was associated with a missense DCLRE1C variant. The study found most TCR sequences rare, yet found some public TCRs in many donors. Reportedly, fewer N-insertions than the approximately 650-donor mean appeared in an Asian-associated ancestry cluster in a later analysis.

The PCR used 60 Vbeta and 13 Jbeta primers. Sequencing was performed with immunoSEQ multiplex PCR; in TCRdb, only in-frame clones are kept and a portion is missing. The sample consists of more than 150,000 clones, roughly four fifths of them appearing once. For this clone: Its antigen is not identified.

V shed 4 bases and J 5 bases; nucleotides not matched to a gene: 5. The CDR3 loop spans 13 amino acids. Germline V gives CDR1 SGHNT, CDR2 YYREEE (reference sequence). The receptor was derived from a woman between 18 and 29 years old in good health and CMV-seropositive. This rearrangement joins TRBV5-4 to TRBJ1-1; 7 bases agree with TRBD1. Sequenced input: PBMCs. CDR3 in amino acids: CASSVTGRTEAFF. CDR3 DNA sequence: TGTGCCAGCAGCGTGACAGGGCGGACTGAAGCTTTCTTT.